This T cell receptor beta chain was captured by sequencing in a study of T cell responses to AZD1222 COVID-19 vaccine. Points on this clone: The antigen is unknown.

Broader study findings: Among spike-specific TCRs, nearly half reportedly target unmutated variant regions. The repertoires were collected only after the peak T cell response. The donor group comprised mostly white British people and more females; the analysis possibly underestimated clonal diversity.

Germline CDR1 reads MNHEY; CDR2 reads SVGAGI. Trimming pared 2 bases from V and 3 bases from J, leaving 16 bases between. This CDR3 region has 16 residues. The repertoire was sequenced with immunoSEQ multiplex PCR; TCRdb's copy has only in-frame clones and lacks some. The sample yields about 120,000 clones, 92% seen once. The receptor's source is an adult in good health. V gene TRBV6-5 combines with J gene TRBJ2-5; D might be TRBD2 (7 bases). Sequencing used peripheral blood, obtained on day 0 of AZD1222 vaccination. CDR3 sequence: CASSYARGGLEETQYF. DNA for the CDR3: TGTGCCAGCAGTTACGCGAGGGGGGGATTGGAAGAGACCCAGTACTTC.